Shown below are 22 T cell receptor beta chains from a single sample sequenced in a study of shared clonotypes between healthy human individuals. Measured with immunoSEQ multiplex PCR; TCRdb has only the in-frame clones, and not every one. The sample shows some 660,000 clones, around 78% of them seen only once. What was sequenced was memory CD4+ T cells sorted from blood. The subset was: CD45RA-negative fraction. The receptors derive from a woman aged 25 to 39 in good health.

The rearrangement uses TRBV5-1 and TRBJ2-7, with 7 bases aligning to TRBD1. Germline CDR1 and CDR2: SGHRS and YFSETQ. This CDR3 spans 16 amino acids. The V and J ends lost 2 bases and 0 bases, in that order; junction bases with no gene match: 8. The chain's CDR3 is CASSLGQATFSYEQYF. CDR3 in DNA: TGCGCCAGCAGCTTAGGACAGGCGACATTCTCCTACGAGCAGTACTTC.

The rearrangement uses TRBV4-1 and TRBJ1-1, with 10 positions matching TRBD1. CDR3 length: 13 residues. V shed 3 bases, J shed 6 bases, and the junction held 1 base outside the gene matches. The germline CDR1 and CDR2 sequences are MGHRA and YSYEKL. CDR3 sequence reads: CASSQTGGPEAFF. CDR3 nucleotides: TGCGCCAGCAGCCAGACAGGGGGCCCTGAAGCTTTCTTT.

This clone was counted many times. Different DNA sequences within this sample yield the same CDR3. J is TRBJ1-4 and V is TRBV7-2, with 8 bases identical to TRBD1. V was pared by 2 bases and J by 5 bases, with 4 bases of the junction left unmatched. Per the germline V gene, CDR1 is SGHTA and CDR2 is FQGNSA. CDR3 size: 15 residues. In DNA, the CDR3 is TGTGCCAGCAGCTTAAGGACAGGGCGAAATGAAAAACTGTTTTTT. It specifies CASSLRTGRNEKLFF.

This clone was seen a few times. This sequence joins TRBV12-2 and TRBJ1-5. TRBV12-2 is a known pseudogene. The CDR3 spans 12 residues. The CDR3 coding sequence is TGTGCAAGTCGGAAACCCGGTTGGCCCCAGCATTTT. Encoded protein: CASRKPGWPQHF.

V usage is TRBV9 and J usage is TRBJ1-2; 9 nucleotides line up with TRBD1. This CDR3 is built from 16 residues. J gave up 7 bases and V 0 bases, and 10 bases lay outside the gene matches. Germline V gene data show CDR1 as SGDLS and CDR2 as YYNGEE. This chain's CDR3 is CASSVVSKDRGGGYTF. The CDR3 DNA reads TGTGCCAGCAGCGTAGTAAGTAAGGACAGGGGAGGTGGCTACACCTTC. The full variable domain, its missing parts supplied by reference TRBV9 and TRBJ1-2, is DSGVTQTPKHLITATGQRVTLRCSPRSGDLSVYWYQQSLDQGLQFLIQYYNGEERAKGNILERFSAQQFPDLHSELNLSSLELGDSALYFCASSVVSKDRGGGYTFGSGTRLTVV.

This clone was seen a single time. The chain is built from TRBV28 and TRBJ1-2; the match to TRBD1 covers 7 bases. The CDR3 loop spans 15 amino acids. Germline V gene data show CDR1 as MDHEN and CDR2 as SYDVKM. J was trimmed by 4 bases and V by 7 bases; bases with no gene match: 12. The CDR3 loop is CASIPSTGTAYGYTF. DNA of the CDR3: TGTGCCAGCATTCCTTCAACCGGGACAGCCTATGGCTACACCTTC.

The chain links TRBV11-2 to TRBJ1-4; D is uncertain. The CDR3 contains 14 residues. Deletions cut 3 bases from V and 0 bases from J, with 5 bases between. CDR1 and CDR2 from the germline V gene are SGHAT and FQNNGV. The CDR3 bases are TGTGCCAGCAGCTTGGCCGCAACTAATGAAAAACTGTTTTTT. This sequence encodes CASSLAATNEKLFF.

The chain recombines TRBV18 with TRBJ2-3; D call uncertain. Germline V CDR1 and CDR2: KGHSH, LQKENI. Trimming left V 3 bases short and J 4 bases short, with 5 bases between. The CDR3 has 12 residues. The CDR3 spells CASSPRADTQYF. The CDR3 coding sequence is TGTGCCAGCTCACCCCGGGCAGATACGCAGTATTTT. Looking up the rest from reference TRBV18 and TRBJ2-3 gives the full variable domain: NAGVMQNPRHLVRRRGQEARLRCSPMKGHSHVYWYRQLPEEGLKFMVYLQKENIIDESGMPKERFSAEFPKEGPSILRIQQVVRGDSAAYFCASSPRADTQYFGPGTRLTVL.

Concerning this clone: A far larger clone is only one base removed, so a read error is likely. The sample holds other DNA sequences that translate to the same CDR3. This chain joins TRBV6-1 and TRBJ1-5, with TRBD1 as a possible D gene (6 bases). The ends were cut back, 7 bases at V and 7 bases at J, with 14 bases in the middle. This CDR3 has 13 amino acids. From germline, CDR1 is MNHNS and CDR2 SASEGT. The CDR3 spells CASNSRGGQPQHF. CDR3 sequence (DNA): TGTGCCAGCAACTCTAGGGGGGGACAGCCCCAGCATTTT.

This sequence joins TRBV28 and TRBJ1-5; 9 nucleotides align to TRBD1. There are 14 residues in the CDR3. V dropped 7 bases and J dropped 5; count of bases not matched to a gene: 6. Looked up from germline, CDR1 is MDHEN and CDR2 is SYDVKM. DNA of the CDR3: TGTGCCAGCACCCGGGACAGGGATCATCAGCCCCAGCATTTT. Translating gives CASTRDRDHQPQHF.

V usage is TRBV27 and J usage is TRBJ1-2; D is undetermined. The V and J ends lost 3 bases and 5 bases respectively, with 13 bases between them. The CDR3 is 14 amino acids. CDR1 and CDR2 from the germline V gene are MNHEY and SMNVEV (reference sequence). CDR3 bases: TGTGCCAGCAGTTTCGCCGCAGCCAAATATGGCTACACCTTC. It translates to CASSFAAAKYGYTF.

In this sample, this clone turned up once. The genes are TRBV5-6 and TRBJ1-1, with D unresolved. CDR1 SGHDT and CDR2 YYEEEE come from the germline V gene. Trimming left V 1 base short and J 1 base short, with 17 bases between. The CDR3 has 17 residues. CDR3 loop: CASSLLDGVKGNTEAFF. The CDR3 nucleotides read TGTGCCAGCAGCTTGCTGGACGGCGTGAAAGGGAACACTGAAGCTTTCTTT. The full variable domain, completed using reference TRBV5-6 and TRBJ1-1, is DAGVTQSPTHLIKTRGQQVTLRCSPKSGHDTVSWYQQALGQGPQFIFQYYEEEERQRGNFPDRFSGHQFPNYSSELNVNALLLGDSALYLCASSLLDGVKGNTEAFFGQGTRLTVV.

In its sample, this clone was seen once. The CDR3 bases are TGTGCCAGCAGTTTACGCTTAGCGGGAGGGACCTACGAGCAGTACTTC. Its protein is CASSLRLAGGTYEQYF. The chain is built from TRBV27 and TRBJ2-7; 11 bases are a match to TRBD2. The trim removed 2 bases at V and 2 bases at J, leaving 5 bases unmatched. The CDR3 runs to 16 residues. The germline CDR1 and CDR2 sequences are MNHEY and SMNVEV (reference sequence).

To note about this clone: Given a much more abundant clone one base away, this may be a read error. The rearrangement uses TRBV28 and TRBJ1-1, with unresolved D. Germline V gene data show CDR1 as MDHEN and CDR2 as SYDVKM. The CDR3 is 11 residues long. The V end was cut by 6 bases, the J end by 3 bases, with 5 bases between. This chain's CDR3 is CASSGDTEAFF. The CDR3 DNA is TGTGCCAGCAGCGGGGACACTGAAGCTTTCTTT.

The chain is built from TRBV5-1 and TRBJ1-4, with D unresolved. Trimming left V 0 bases short and J 8 bases short, with 14 bases between. The CDR3 has 15 residues. From germline, CDR1 is SGHRS and CDR2 YFSETQ. Here the CDR3 DNA reads TGCGCCAGCAGCTTGGTAGGCGACCGGAGCGAAAAACTGTTTTTT. It encodes CASSLVGDRSEKLFF.

This chain links TRBV5-1 with TRBJ2-1, with TRBD2 identical over 11 bases. In germline, CDR1 is SGHRS, CDR2 YFSETQ. V was pared by 5 bases and J by 7 bases, with 8 bases of the junction left unmatched. CDR3 length: 15 residues. As DNA, the CDR3 is TGCGCCAGCAGGGCAACTAGCGGGAGAAATAATGAGCAGTTCTTC. Amino acid sequence: CASRATSGRNNEQFF.

The rearrangement uses TRBV7-8 and TRBJ1-2; D call uncertain. Germline assignment: CDR1 SGHVS and CDR2 FQNEAQ. V was trimmed by 2 bases and J by 0 bases, leaving 7 bases between them. The CDR3 loop spans 14 amino acids. The CDR3 nucleotides read TGTGCCAGCAGCTTACTGGAGGCTAACTATGGCTACACCTTC. Protein product: CASSLLEANYGYTF.

In this sample, this clone turned up once. The chain recombines TRBV21-1 with TRBJ1-1. TRBV21-1 is a pseudogene locus. The CDR3 sequence is 16 residues long. The CDR3 here is CASTRRGHPENTEAFF. The CDR3 DNA follows: TGTGCCAGCACGCGCCGAGGTCACCCCGAGAACACTGAAGCTTTCTTT.

The chain carries TRBV27 and TRBJ2-5; TRBD1 matches 9 bases. The CDR3 loop spans 13 amino acids. J gave up 8 bases and V 3 bases, and 4 bases lay outside the gene matches. Germline values: CDR1 MNHEY, CDR2 SMNVEV (reference sequence). The CDR3 loop reads CASSFVDRGTQYF. Here the CDR3 DNA reads TGTGCCAGCAGTTTTGTGGACAGGGGAACCCAGTACTTC.

On this clone: Other DNA sequences of this sample code for an identical CDR3. The chain recombines TRBV6-5 with TRBJ1-5; tentatively, D is TRBD1 (5 bases). Per the germline V gene, CDR1 is MNHEY and CDR2 is SVGAGI. V gave up 2 bases and J gave up 4 bases, with 9 bases separating them. The CDR3 sequence is 14 residues long. Here the CDR3 reads CASSYRGGNQPQHF. As DNA, the CDR3 is TGTGCCAGCAGTTACAGGGGAGGTAATCAGCCCCAGCATTTT.

V and J are TRBV28 and TRBJ1-3; 9 bases map to TRBD1. The ends lost 7 bases at V and 2 bases at J; junction bases unmatched: 6. The V gene's germline CDR1 is MDHEN and CDR2 SYDVKM. This CDR3 contains 15 residues. The CDR3 reads CASTQQGAAGNTIYF. The CDR3 DNA sequence: TGTGCCAGCACTCAACAGGGGGCGGCTGGAAACACCATATATTTT.

J is TRBJ2-5 and V is TRBV27, with D hard to call. The CDR3 runs 16 residues. V lost 2 bases, J lost 1 base, and 14 bases lay in between. CDR1 is MNHEY, CDR2 SMNVEV, per germline (reference sequence). DNA of the CDR3: TGTGCCAGCAGTTTAAGATATTTGGTCAGCCAAGAGACCCAGTACTTC. Amino acid sequence: CASSLRYLVSQETQYF.